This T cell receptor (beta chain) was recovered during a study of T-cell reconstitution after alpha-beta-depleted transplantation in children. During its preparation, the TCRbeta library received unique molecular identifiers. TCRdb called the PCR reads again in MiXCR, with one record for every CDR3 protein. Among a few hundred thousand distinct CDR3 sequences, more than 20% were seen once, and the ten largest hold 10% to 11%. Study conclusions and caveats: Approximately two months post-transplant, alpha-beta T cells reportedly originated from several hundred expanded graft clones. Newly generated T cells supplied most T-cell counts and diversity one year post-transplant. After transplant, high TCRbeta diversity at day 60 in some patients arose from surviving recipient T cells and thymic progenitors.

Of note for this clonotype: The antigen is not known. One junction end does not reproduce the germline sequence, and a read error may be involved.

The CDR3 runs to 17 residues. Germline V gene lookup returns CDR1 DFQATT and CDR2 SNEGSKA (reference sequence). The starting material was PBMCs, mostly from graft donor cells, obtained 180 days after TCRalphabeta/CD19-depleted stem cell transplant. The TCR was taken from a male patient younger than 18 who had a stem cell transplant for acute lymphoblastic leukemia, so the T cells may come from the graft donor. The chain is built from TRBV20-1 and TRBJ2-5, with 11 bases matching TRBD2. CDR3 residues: CCARKPLAGGPGETQYF. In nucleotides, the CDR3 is TGCTGTGCTAGGAAACCCTTAGCGGGAGGGCCAGGAGAGACCCAGTACTTC.